This TCR beta chain stems from a study of shared clonotypes between healthy human individuals. Study background: A donor's plate count was three for CD4 naive and three for CD4 memory; CD8 naive had two and CD8 memory one.

Study-wide findings and caveats: Non-shared clonotypes had lower generation probabilities than those shared by all four donors. The study found roughly 5.3% of naive CD4 clonotypes shared across several donors.

Details on this clone: What it binds is not known.

Libraries were prepared by immunoSEQ multiplex PCR; TCRdb keeps only in-frame clonotypes and omits some of them. The sample yields 190,000 or so clones, 65% to 70% seen once. This clonotype originated in a man aged 30 to 39 in good health. What was sequenced was memory CD4+ T cells sorted from blood. As to subset: CD45RA-negative fraction.

CDR3 bases: TGTGCCAGCAGCTTGGCATTAACAGGGAACACTGAAGCTTTCTTT. This translates into CASSLALTGNTEAFF. V and J are TRBV5-4 and TRBJ1-1; tentative D call: TRBD1 (5 bases). The CDR3 runs 15 residues. Germline loops: CDR1 SGHNT, CDR2 YYREEE (reference sequence). V was cut by 0 bases and J by 1 base, with 10 bases left in between.